This T cell receptor (beta chain) was sequenced for a study of neurological immune-mediated disorders. General study results and limits: Private repertoires in all groups were suggested by the absence of shared CDR3 amino acid sequences among expanded clones across subjects. Multiple sclerosis patients had less TCR clonal expansion than even healthy controls, unlike HTLV-1-associated myelopathy.

This clonotype appeared many times. Its antigen is not known. CDR1 is SGDLS, CDR2 YYNGEE, per germline. V shed 0 bases and J shed 6 bases, with 11 bases lying between them. The CDR3 is made up of 14 amino acids. As for the cDNA, it was generated by 5'RACE with 10-nucleotide random UMIs. In TCRdb, the 5' RACE reads were re-called with MiXCR into one record per CDR3 protein. The sample consists of fewer than 20,000 distinct CDR3 sequences, 12% to 15% of them appearing once. V gene TRBV9 combines with J gene TRBJ2-3, with D uncertain. Sequences were obtained from CD4+ T cells from blood. The sequence came from a woman aged 60 to 75 with HTLV-1-associated myelopathy (HAM/TSP). The CDR3 sequence: CASSVEPRPDTQYF. Written as DNA, the CDR3 is TGTGCCAGCAGCGTAGAACCAAGGCCCGATACGCAGTATTTT.